A single sample is the source of the 25 T cell receptor beta chains below, sequenced in a study of T cells expressing NK-cell markers. TCRdb processed the 5' RACE reads again and assigns one entry to each CDR3 protein, with no DNA. This repertoire includes some 150,000 distinct CDR3 sequences. Sequenced sample: blood T cells: a sorted CD56 or NKG2C T cell subset, CD4+ or CD8+ T cells, or bulk PBMC T cells (not recorded which). These receptor sequences come from a man between 18 and 29 years old in good health.

The chain has TRBV20-1 and TRBJ2-5; TCRdb outputs TRBD2, but without DNA this stays unchecked. The germline CDR1 and CDR2 sequences are DFQATT and SNEGSKA (reference sequence). CDR3 length equals 13 residues. CDR3 protein: CSASSGSGETQYF.

The rearrangement links TRBV7-9 to TRBJ1-1. This CDR3 contains 13 residues. Germline CDR1 reads SEHNR; CDR2 reads FQNEAQ (reference sequence). CDR3 region: CAGSSDGSPEAFF. Variable domain in full (rest from reference TRBV7-9 and TRBJ1-1): DTGVSQNPRHKITKRGQNVTFRCDPISEHNRLYWYRQTLGQGPEFLTYFQNEAQLEKSRLLSDRFSAERPKGSFSTLEIQRTEQGDSAMYLCAGSSDGSPEAFFGQGTRLTVV.

This chain joins TRBV23-1 and TRBJ1-6; checking the TCRdb D call of TRBD1 is not possible without DNA. TRBV23-1 is given ORF status, its function remaining uncertain. This CDR3 has 18 residues. The CDR3 loop is CASSLYPGGQGASSPLHF.

The genes are TRBV4-3 and TRBJ2-1. CDR3 size: 13 residues. Germline V gene sequence: CDR1 LGHNA, CDR2 YSLEER. CDR3 loop: CASSQVHGYEQFF.

CDR3 amino acids: CSASLGRAYSPHEQYF. This chain connects TRBV20-1 to TRBJ2-7; TCRdb reports TRBD2, a call that lacks DNA to check it against. CDR1 DFQATT and CDR2 SNEGSKA come from the germline V gene (reference sequence). CDR3 size: 16 residues.

This rearrangement joins TRBV6-6 to TRBJ2-1. This CDR3 contains 13 residues. Germline CDR1 reads MNHNY; CDR2 reads SVGAGI (reference sequence). The CDR3 loop reads CASGSGSYNEQFF.

This chain connects TRBV5-1 to TRBJ1-1; lacking DNA, the TRBD1 call made by TCRdb goes unchecked. Germline CDR1 is SGHRS and CDR2 is YFSETQ. This CDR3 contains 15 residues. CDR3 sequence: CASSPGTGDKTEAFF.

The V and J genes are TRBV6-5 and TRBJ2-3. Germline V gene data show CDR1 as MNHEY and CDR2 as SVGAGI. The CDR3 runs 13 residues. The CDR3 reads CASNARSTDTQYF.

The V gene is TRBV7-2, the J gene TRBJ2-1. CDR3 size: 12 residues. Looked up from germline, CDR1 is SGHTA and CDR2 is FQGNSA. The CDR3 protein is CASSTSEYEQFF.

The chain carries TRBV7-2 and TRBJ2-7. CDR1 SGHTA and CDR2 FQGNSA come from the germline V gene. CDR3 size: 14 residues. CDR3: CASSLTGPSYEQYF.

The chain's CDR3 is CASSLADGGGPDTQYF. The rearrangement uses TRBV7-6 and TRBJ2-3; the TCRdb D gene call, TRBD1, has no DNA to confirm it. In germline, CDR1 is SGHVS, CDR2 FNYEAQ. The CDR3 sequence is 16 residues long.

CDR3 in amino acids: CASSYEGQSNTEAFF. The J gene is TRBJ1-1, the V gene TRBV6-5; as DNA is missing, the TRBD1 call by TCRdb cannot be tested. The CDR3 is 15 amino acids. Germline CDR1 reads MNHEY; CDR2 reads SVGAGI.

V usage is TRBV16 and J usage is TRBJ1-1; the TCRdb call, TRBD1, lacks DNA for checking. Germline loops: CDR1 KGHSY, CDR2 FQNENV. The CDR3 consists of 13 residues. CDR3 sequence reads: CASSPQGDQVAFF.

The chain combines TRBV29-1 with TRBJ2-1; the TRBD2 assignment by TCRdb is unverifiable without DNA. Germline V CDR1 and CDR2: SQVTM, ANQGSEA. The CDR3 spans 15 residues. CDR3 sequence: CSVLLAGSSYNEQFF.

The chain recombines TRBV5-1 with TRBJ1-2; TCRdb's D call, TRBD1, is unchecked because there is no DNA. CDR1 is SGHRS and CDR2 is YFSETQ in the germline V gene. The CDR3 sequence is 14 residues long. CDR3 loop: CASSFVTVLDGYTF.

This rearrangement joins TRBV11-2 to TRBJ2-1; TCRdb selects TRBD2, and the lack of DNA leaves this call unchecked. Germline V gene sequence: CDR1 SGHAT, CDR2 FQNNGV. The CDR3 runs to 11 residues. CDR3 protein: CAIRQGNEQFF.

The V call is TRBV30, the J call TRBJ1-1. This CDR3 comprises 13 residues. The germline gives CDR1 GTSNPN, CDR2 SVGIG (reference sequence). This CDR3 is CAWSLDGNTEAFF.

This chain uses TRBV4-1 with TRBJ1-1. The CDR3 extends over 16 amino acids. Germline V gene sequence: CDR1 MGHRA, CDR2 YSYEKL. CDR3 residues: CASSQVPGRANTEAFF.

The chain has TRBV29-1 and TRBJ1-5; TCRdb selects TRBD1, and the lack of DNA leaves this call unchecked. This CDR3 region has 12 residues. CDR1 is SQVTM, CDR2 ANQGSEA, per germline. The CDR3 sequence: CSVRDNNQPQHF. Combining the CDR3 with reference TRBV29-1 and TRBJ1-5 gives the whole variable domain SAVISQKPSRDICQRGTSLTIQCQVDSQVTMMFWYRQQPGQSLTLIATANQGSEATYESGFVIDKFPISRPNLTFSTLTVSNMSPEDSSIYLCSVRDNNQPQHFGDGTRLSIL.

This rearrangement joins TRBV12-3 or TRBV12-4 to TRBJ2-3; TCRdb's D call of TRBD2 is untestable without DNA. The CDR3 length is 16 residues. The CDR3 protein is CASGTSGRVRTDTQYF.

The chain's CDR3 is CAWSRDTNTEAFF. V gene TRBV30 combines with J gene TRBJ1-1; TCRdb names TRBD1, which stays unverified in the absence of DNA. Germline V gene lookup returns CDR1 GTSNPN and CDR2 SVGIG (reference sequence). The CDR3 is made up of 13 amino acids.

This sequence joins TRBV7-8 and TRBJ2-1; TCRdb lists TRBD2, though no DNA is available to test this call. The CDR3 contains 18 residues. Germline V lookup: CDR1 SGHVS, CDR2 FQNEAQ. CDR3 region: CASSLSPPDSGFPNEQFF.

This sequence joins TRBV5-1 and TRBJ2-7; TCRdb outputs TRBD1, but without DNA this stays unchecked. Germline loops: CDR1 SGHRS, CDR2 YFSETQ. The CDR3 loop spans 14 amino acids. The CDR3 reads CASSRYSTGYEQYF.

The chain is built from TRBV5-6 and TRBJ2-1. CDR3 size: 16 residues. Germline-derived CDR1 and CDR2 are SGHDT and YYEEEE. CDR3 sequence reads: CASSATLKHLYGEQFF.

The chain has TRBV4-3 and TRBJ2-7. Germline assignment: CDR1 LGHNA and CDR2 YSLEER. This CDR3 contains 15 residues. Here the CDR3 reads CASSQDSSDTYEQYF.